The source of this TCR beta chain is a study of T cell responses to AZD1222 COVID-19 vaccine. The data were produced by immunoSEQ multiplex PCR, yet TCRdb's version contains in-frame clones alone and is incomplete. The table has about 75,000 clones, 87% seen once. The CDR3 runs 12 residues. With 4 bases removed from V and 2 bases from J, the gap between germline ends came to 6 bases. Germline V gene data show CDR1 as SGHRS and CDR2 as YFSETQ. Findings and limits, study-wide: Scientists sampled the repertoires only once the peak T cell response had passed.

As to this clone: Its antigen is unidentified.

This clonotype was obtained from an adult who received the AZD1222 COVID-19 vaccine. V usage is TRBV5-1 and J usage is TRBJ1-2; D gene unclear. The starting material was peripheral blood, obtained 28 days after the second AZD1222 dose. The CDR3 reads CASSGMNYGYTF. The CDR3 coding sequence is TGCGCCAGCAGCGGGATGAACTATGGCTACACCTTC.